The 9 T cell receptor beta chains presented below share a single source sample, sequenced in a study of cytomegalovirus exposure and HLA in healthy donors. PCR amplification relied on 60 Vbeta primers (plus 13 Jbeta primers). The repertoire was sequenced with immunoSEQ multiplex PCR; TCRdb's copy has only in-frame clones and lacks some. The top ten hold roughly 4.4% of the sample, which has approximately 150,000 clones, more than 80% seen once. Sequencing was performed on PBMCs. The origin of the receptors is a woman in her late teens or twenties in good health and CMV-seropositive.

The rearrangement links TRBV7-6 to TRBJ1-5; tentatively, D is TRBD1 (6 bases). Germline V gene lookup returns CDR1 SGHVS and CDR2 FNYEAQ. This CDR3 is built from 16 residues. V lost 4 bases, J lost 6 bases, and 19 bases lay in between. The CDR3 DNA follows: TGTGCCAGCAGCTCGAAGCTGGCTCGGGGGGCTCAGCCCCAGCATTTT. Encoded protein: CASSSKLARGAQPQHF.

The chain carries TRBV19 and TRBJ2-1; possibly TRBD2 for D (5 bases). CDR1 and CDR2 (germline): LNHDA, SQIVND (reference sequence). V dropped 5 bases and J dropped 4 bases, with 9 bases sitting between them. The CDR3 is made up of 13 amino acids. The CDR3 loop is CASSGRDYNEQFF. The CDR3 DNA reads TGTGCCAGTAGTGGCCGGGATTACAATGAGCAGTTCTTC.

The V gene is TRBV7-2, the J gene TRBJ2-5; 10 bases agree with TRBD2. V was clipped by 2 bases and J by 2 bases; unmatched bases: 2. Germline CDR1 is SGHTA and CDR2 is FQGNSA. This CDR3 has 15 residues. DNA of the CDR3: TGTGCCAGCAGCTTACCAGCGGGGGGGCAAGAGACCCAGTACTTC. Amino acids: CASSLPAGGQETQYF.

The chain uses TRBV11-3 and TRBJ2-1; D perhaps matches TRBD1 (5 bases). This CDR3 comprises 14 residues. In germline, CDR1 is SGHNT, CDR2 YENEEA. The V and J ends lost 1 base and 5 bases respectively, with 9 bases between them. This CDR3 reads CASSLGGAHNEQFF. CDR3 in DNA: TGTGCCAGCAGCTTAGGTGGGGCCCACAATGAGCAGTTCTTC. Full variable domain (rest looked up from reference TRBV11-3 and TRBJ2-1): EAGVVQSPRYKIIEKKQPVAFWCNPISGHNTLYWYLQNLGQGPELLIRYENEEAVDDSQLPKDRFSAERLKGVDSTLKIQPAELGDSAVYLCASSLGGAHNEQFFGPGTRLTVL.

This chain uses TRBV21-1 with TRBJ2-2; TRBD2, the table's D call, lacks a check against the DNA. TRBV21-1 represents a pseudogene. The CDR3 contains 14 residues. CDR3 sequence (DNA): TGTGCCAGCAGCAAACTAGCGAACACCGGGGAGCTGTTTTTT. Translation: CASSKLANTGELFF.

The gene calls are TRBV18 and TRBJ2-5; D gene unclear. V dropped 0 bases and J dropped 2 bases, with 10 bases sitting between them. CDR1 and CDR2 (germline): KGHSH, LQKENI. The CDR3 length is 15 residues. DNA for the CDR3: TGTGCCAGCTCACCACCGATCAGGTCTCAAGAGACCCAGTACTTC. This sequence encodes CASSPPIRSQETQYF.

The CDR3 region is CASRDSNYGYTF. CDR3 bases: TGTGCCAGTAGGGACAGCAACTATGGCTACACCTTC. The rearrangement links TRBV19 to TRBJ1-2, with a tentative D call TRBD1 (6 bases). V was cut by 6 bases and J by 2 bases, with 7 bases left in between. The length of the CDR3 is 12 residues. The germline V gene has CDR1 LNHDA and CDR2 SQIVND (reference sequence). Using reference TRBV19 and TRBJ1-2 for the parts outside the CDR3, the full variable domain is DGGITQSPKYLFRKEGQNVTLSCEQNLNHDAMYWYRQDPGQGLRLIYYSQIVNDFQKGDIAEGYSVSREKKESFPLTVTSAQKNPTAFYLCASRDSNYGYTFGSGTRLTVV.

The genes are TRBV7-6 and TRBJ1-4, with D uncertain. V was cut by 3 bases and J by 7 bases, with 12 bases left in between. Germline CDR1 reads SGHVS; CDR2 reads FNYEAQ. The CDR3 has 14 residues. The CDR3 DNA sequence: TGTGCCAGCAGCTTCTCTTTGTTTCGTGAAAAACTGTTTTTT. Translating it yields CASSFSLFREKLFF.

The chain couples TRBV28 to TRBJ2-1; TRBD1 agrees at 8 bases. V shed 8 bases, J shed 8 bases, and the junction held 11 bases outside the gene matches. Germline CDR1 and CDR2: MDHEN and SYDVKM. The CDR3 extends over 14 amino acids. CDR3: CASLPPGQVDEQFF. The CDR3 bases are TGTGCCAGCCTACCTCCGGGACAGGTGGATGAGCAGTTCTTC.